This T cell receptor (beta chain) was identified during a study of vaccination effects on CD4 cells after COVID-19 (dated by TCRdb to the early 2020s). About the study as a whole: Post-vaccine samples across the study were collected a median of 72 days after the second dose, with a range of 14 to 241. SARS-CoV-2 spike-specific CD4+ TCR repertoires from before and after mRNA vaccination were compared in COVID-19 convalescent patients and in infection-naive vaccine recipients. The full study included fewer than eleven COVID-19 convalescent patients and a few SARS-CoV-2-naive healthy vaccine recipients. Cultures from other donors in the study were sequenced using the Oncomine TCR Beta short-read assay on an Illumina iSeq 100. Results the study describes overall, beyond this receptor: In healthy vaccine recipients, vaccine-induced clones were almost all SARS-CoV-2 mono-reactive, with only 1 of 255 being cross-reactive with common cold coronaviruses. Both infection-induced and vaccine-induced clones contracted markedly at late post-vaccination timepoints, which is consistent with waning T cell responses. Limitations of the study were the small number of convalescent patients and the absence of early post-infection timepoints.

In the ViraFEST assay, PBMC were stimulated with viral peptide pools, and TCR sequencing was then used to find antigen-specific CD4+ T cell clonotypes based on their expansion. After roughly 11 days of culture, CD4+ T cells were isolated with the EasySep CD4+ T cell isolation kit. Each participant received two doses of an mRNA SARS-CoV-2 vaccine, either BNT162b2 or mRNA-1273. Healthy vaccine recipients had no prior SARS-CoV-2 infection, confirmed by negative nucleocapsid antibodies before and after vaccination. A few million PBMC per well were cultured with roughly 10 ug/ml peptides in IMDM containing 5% human AB serum, around 9.7 IU/ml IL-2 and gentamicin. Half of the culture medium was replaced with fresh IL-2-containing medium on days 3 and 7. Unless noted otherwise, every peptide stimulation condition was cultured in triplicate wells. PBMC were separated from whole blood using Ficoll-Paque Plus gradient centrifugation and were then either cryopreserved at -140C or used fresh. Overlapping peptide pools spanned the spike proteins of SARS-CoV-2 and the common cold coronaviruses HCoV-NL63, HCoV-OC43 and HCoV-229E. Genomic DNA was extracted from cultured CD4+ T cells with the QIAamp micro DNA kit.

The method behind the library was the immunoSEQ multiplex PCR assay. TCR beta CDR3 sequencing was performed on DNA from the cultured, isolated CD4+ T cells. From the authors' description of their analysis: The analysis removed non-productive TCR sequences, trimmed reads to the CDR3 region, and retained only CDR3s that were 7 or more amino acids long. The MANAFEST web app was used to pick out antigen-specific clonotypes by comparing their expansion in peptide wells with that in reference cultures. Positive clones required FDR<0.05 expansion versus reference and all other wells, odds ratio above 5, and frequency above 0.1% in two replicate wells. Cross-reactive clonotypes were defined as significantly expanded in SARS-CoV-2 spike wells and in at least one common cold coronavirus spike condition. CDR3 similarity was assessed by Levenshtein distance with the stringdist R package, and unrooted trees were built with ape in R 3.6.1. TCRdb retrieved this table from immuneACCESS and kept in-frame rearrangements only. Not all clones are present; in checked studies, unresolved V genes account for under half, and no reason is known for the remainder. V, J and clone size are those of that table, while D and trimming were read from the DNA. The sample contains tens of thousands of clones, 72% of them found a single time. Around 12% of the sample lies in the top ten.

The germline ends are 9 bases apart after V is trimmed by 1 base and J by 6 bases. For CDR1 and CDR2, the germline V gene (reference sequence) lists GTSNPN and SVGIG. The CDR3 covers 12 residues, taking in both the cysteine and the phenylalanine. Only the CDR3 portion is preserved as DNA: 36 bases, with reading frame beginning at the first base. Notes on this clone: The clone's antigen remains unknown. No base qualities exist here, and no much larger clone lies one base off it.

The sample was CD4+ T cells from PBMCs cultured with HCoV-229E spike peptides, taken after COVID-19 vaccination. This specimen's cell subset or site label, per the study, means: HCoV-229E spike overlapping peptide pool stimulation. The rearranged segments are TRBV30 and TRBJ1-2; the D segment could be TRBD1, given 6 matching bases. The clonotype originates from a human donor who received a COVID-19 vaccine. The sequenced DNA is TGTGCCTGGAGTGGACAGGCGAATGGCTACACCTTC. Its coded protein is CAWSGQANGYTF.